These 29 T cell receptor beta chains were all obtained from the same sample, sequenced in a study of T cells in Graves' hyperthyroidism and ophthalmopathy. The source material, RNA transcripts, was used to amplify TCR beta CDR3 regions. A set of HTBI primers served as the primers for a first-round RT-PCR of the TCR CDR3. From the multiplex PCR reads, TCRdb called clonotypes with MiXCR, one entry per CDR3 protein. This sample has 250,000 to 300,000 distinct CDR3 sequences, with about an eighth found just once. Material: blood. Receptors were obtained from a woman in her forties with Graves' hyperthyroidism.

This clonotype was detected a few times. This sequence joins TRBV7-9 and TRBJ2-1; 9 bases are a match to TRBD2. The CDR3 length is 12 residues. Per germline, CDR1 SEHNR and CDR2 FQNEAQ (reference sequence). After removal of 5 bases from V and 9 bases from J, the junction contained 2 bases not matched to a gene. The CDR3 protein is CASSKAGGEQFF. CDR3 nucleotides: TGTGCCAGCAGCAAAGCGGGAGGTGAGCAGTTCTTC. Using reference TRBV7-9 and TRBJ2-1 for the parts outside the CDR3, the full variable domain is DTGVSQNPRHKITKRGQNVTFRCDPISEHNRLYWYRQTLGQGPEFLTYFQNEAQLEKSRLLSDRFSAERPKGSFSTLEIQRTEQGDSAMYLCASSKAGGEQFFGPGTRLTVL.

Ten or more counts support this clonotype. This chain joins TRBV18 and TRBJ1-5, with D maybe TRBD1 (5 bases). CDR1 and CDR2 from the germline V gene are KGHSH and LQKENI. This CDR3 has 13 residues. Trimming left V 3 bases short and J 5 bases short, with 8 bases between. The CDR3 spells CASSPRVDQPQHF. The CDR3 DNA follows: TGTGCCAGCTCACCCAGGGTAGATCAGCCCCAGCATTTT. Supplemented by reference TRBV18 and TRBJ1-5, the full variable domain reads NAGVMQNPRHLVRRRGQEARLRCSPMKGHSHVYWYRQLPEEGLKFMVYLQKENIIDESGMPKERFSAEFPKEGPSILRIQQVVRGDSAAYFCASSPRVDQPQHFGDGTRLSIL.

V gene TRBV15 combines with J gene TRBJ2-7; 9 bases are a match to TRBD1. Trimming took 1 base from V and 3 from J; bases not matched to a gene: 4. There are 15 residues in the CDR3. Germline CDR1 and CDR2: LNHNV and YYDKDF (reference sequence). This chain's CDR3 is CATSRGRQGGYEQYF. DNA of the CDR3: TGTGCCACCAGCAGAGGTCGACAGGGGGGCTACGAGCAGTACTTC.

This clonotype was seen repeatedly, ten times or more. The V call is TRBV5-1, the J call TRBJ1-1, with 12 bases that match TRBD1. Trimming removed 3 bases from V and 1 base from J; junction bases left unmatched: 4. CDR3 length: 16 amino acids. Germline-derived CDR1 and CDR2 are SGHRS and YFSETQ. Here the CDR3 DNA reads TGCGCCAGCAGCTCGGGACAGGGGGCCGGGAACACTGAAGCTTTCTTT. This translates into CASSSGQGAGNTEAFF.

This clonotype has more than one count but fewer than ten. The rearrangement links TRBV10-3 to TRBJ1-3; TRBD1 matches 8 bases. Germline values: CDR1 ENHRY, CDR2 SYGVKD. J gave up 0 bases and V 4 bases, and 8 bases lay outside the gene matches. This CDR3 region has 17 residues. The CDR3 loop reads CAISGGTGHISGNTIYF. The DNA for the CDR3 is TGTGCCATCAGTGGTGGGACAGGCCATATCTCTGGAAACACCATATATTTT.

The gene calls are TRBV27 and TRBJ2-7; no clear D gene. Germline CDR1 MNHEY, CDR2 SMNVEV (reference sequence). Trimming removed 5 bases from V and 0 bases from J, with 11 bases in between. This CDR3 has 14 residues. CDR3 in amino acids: CASSPRLDSYEQYF. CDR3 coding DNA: TGTGCCAGCAGTCCCCGACTGGACTCCTACGAGCAGTACTTC.

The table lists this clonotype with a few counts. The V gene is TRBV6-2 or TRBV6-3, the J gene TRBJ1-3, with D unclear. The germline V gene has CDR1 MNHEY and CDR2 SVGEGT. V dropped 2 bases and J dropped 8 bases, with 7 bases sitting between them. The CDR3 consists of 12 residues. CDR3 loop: CASSYESDTIYF. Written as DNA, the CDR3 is TGTGCCAGCAGTTACGAATCGGACACCATATATTTT.

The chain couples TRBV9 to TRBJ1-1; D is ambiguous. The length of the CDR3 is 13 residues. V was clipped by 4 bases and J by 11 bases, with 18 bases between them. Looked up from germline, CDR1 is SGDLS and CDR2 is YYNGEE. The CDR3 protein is CASSPGPRGEAFF. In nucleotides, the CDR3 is TGTGCCAGCAGCCCCGGGCCCCGAGGCGAGGCTTTCTTT.

Here the CDR3 reads CASSYSSGAAYEQYF. The CDR3 DNA sequence: TGTGCCAGCAGCTACTCTAGCGGGGCCGCCTACGAGCAGTACTTC. The chain has TRBV7-6 and TRBJ2-7; TRBD2 aligns across 9 bases. This CDR3 is built from 15 residues. J was trimmed by 2 bases and V by 4 bases; bases with no gene match: 6. Germline V gene lookup returns CDR1 SGHVS and CDR2 FNYEAQ.

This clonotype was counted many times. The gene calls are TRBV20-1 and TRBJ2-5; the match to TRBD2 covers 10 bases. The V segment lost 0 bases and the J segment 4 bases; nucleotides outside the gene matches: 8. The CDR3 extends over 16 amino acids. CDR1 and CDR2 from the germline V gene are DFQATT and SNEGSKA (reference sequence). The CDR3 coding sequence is TGCAGTGCTAGAGATCCCCTAGCGGGAGACGGAGAGACCCAGTACTTC. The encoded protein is CSARDPLAGDGETQYF.

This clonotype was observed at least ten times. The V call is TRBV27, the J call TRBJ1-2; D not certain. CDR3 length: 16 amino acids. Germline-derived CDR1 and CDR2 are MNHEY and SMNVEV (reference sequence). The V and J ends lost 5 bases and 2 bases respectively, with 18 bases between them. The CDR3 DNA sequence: TGTGCCAGCAGTACTATAGCGGGCCGGGCAAACTATGGCTACACCTTC. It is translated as CASSTIAGRANYGYTF.

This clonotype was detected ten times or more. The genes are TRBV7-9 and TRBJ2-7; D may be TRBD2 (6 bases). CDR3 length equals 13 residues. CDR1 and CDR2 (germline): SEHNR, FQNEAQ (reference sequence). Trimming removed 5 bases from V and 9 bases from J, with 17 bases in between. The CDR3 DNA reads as TGTGCCAGCAGCAAGGAGGGCGGCGGGGCGCAGTACTTC. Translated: CASSKEGGGAQYF. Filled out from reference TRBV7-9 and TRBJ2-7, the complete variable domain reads DTGVSQNPRHKITKRGQNVTFRCDPISEHNRLYWYRQTLGQGPEFLTYFQNEAQLEKSRLLSDRFSAERPKGSFSTLEIQRTEQGDSAMYLCASSKEGGGAQYFGPGTRLTVT.

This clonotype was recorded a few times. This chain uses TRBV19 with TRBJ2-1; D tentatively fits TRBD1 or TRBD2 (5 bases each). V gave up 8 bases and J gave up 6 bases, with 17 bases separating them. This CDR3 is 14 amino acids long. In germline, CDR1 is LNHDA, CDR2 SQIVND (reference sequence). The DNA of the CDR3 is TGTGCCAGTGGAGGCTCGCAGGGCGGCAATGAGCAGTTCTTC. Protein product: CASGGSQGGNEQFF.

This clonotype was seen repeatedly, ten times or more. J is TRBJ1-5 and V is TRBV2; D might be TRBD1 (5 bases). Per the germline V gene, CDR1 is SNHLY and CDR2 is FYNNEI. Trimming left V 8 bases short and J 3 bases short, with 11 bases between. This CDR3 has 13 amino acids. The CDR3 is CASRQRINQPQHF. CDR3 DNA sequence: TGTGCCAGCCGACAGCGGATCAATCAGCCCCAGCATTTT.

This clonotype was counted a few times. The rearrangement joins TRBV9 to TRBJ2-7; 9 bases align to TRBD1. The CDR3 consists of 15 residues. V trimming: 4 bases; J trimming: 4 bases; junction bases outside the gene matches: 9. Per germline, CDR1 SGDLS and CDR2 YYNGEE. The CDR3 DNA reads TGTGCCAGCAGCCCACGGACAGGGGAGGAATACGAGCAGTACTTC. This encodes CASSPRTGEEYEQYF.

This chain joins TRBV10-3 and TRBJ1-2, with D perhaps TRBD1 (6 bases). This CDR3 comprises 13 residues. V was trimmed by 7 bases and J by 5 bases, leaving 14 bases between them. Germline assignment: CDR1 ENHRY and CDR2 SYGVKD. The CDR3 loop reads CAITDHRDYGYTF. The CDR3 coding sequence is TGTGCCATCACTGATCACAGGGATTATGGCTACACCTTC.

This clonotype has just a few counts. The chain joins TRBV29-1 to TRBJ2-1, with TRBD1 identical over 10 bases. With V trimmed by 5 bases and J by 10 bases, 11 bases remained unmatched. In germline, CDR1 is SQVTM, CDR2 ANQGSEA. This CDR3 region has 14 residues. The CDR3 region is CSVNWWDRGSEQFF. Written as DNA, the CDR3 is TGCAGCGTTAATTGGTGGGACAGGGGTTCAGAGCAGTTCTTC.

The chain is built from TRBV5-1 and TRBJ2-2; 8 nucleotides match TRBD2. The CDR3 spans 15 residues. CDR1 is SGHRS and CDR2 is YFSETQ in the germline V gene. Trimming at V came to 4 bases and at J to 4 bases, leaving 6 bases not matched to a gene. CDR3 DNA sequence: TGCGCCAGCAGCCAGGGACTAGAGGGCACCGGGGAGCTGTTTTTT. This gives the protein CASSQGLEGTGELFF.

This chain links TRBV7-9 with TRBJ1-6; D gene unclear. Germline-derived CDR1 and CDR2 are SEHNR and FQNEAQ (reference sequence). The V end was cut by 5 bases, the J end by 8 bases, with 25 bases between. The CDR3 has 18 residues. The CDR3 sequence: CASSQSGSINLGDSPLHF. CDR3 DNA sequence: TGTGCCAGCAGCCAATCGGGATCTATTAACCTCGGGGATTCACCCCTCCACTTT.

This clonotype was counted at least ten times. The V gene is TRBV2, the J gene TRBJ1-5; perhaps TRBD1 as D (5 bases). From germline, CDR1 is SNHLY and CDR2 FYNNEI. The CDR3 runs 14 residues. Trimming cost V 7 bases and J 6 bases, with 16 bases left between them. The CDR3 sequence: CASTPGPGGQPQHF. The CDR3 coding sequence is TGTGCCAGCACTCCGGGACCTGGCGGTCAGCCCCAGCATTTT.

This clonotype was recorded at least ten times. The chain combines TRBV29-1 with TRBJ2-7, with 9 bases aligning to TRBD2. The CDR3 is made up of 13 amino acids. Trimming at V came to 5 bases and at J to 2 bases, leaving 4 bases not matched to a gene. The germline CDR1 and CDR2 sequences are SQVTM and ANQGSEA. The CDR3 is CSVSSGGPYEQYF. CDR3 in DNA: TGCAGCGTTTCGAGCGGGGGGCCCTACGAGCAGTACTTC.

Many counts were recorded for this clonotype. The CDR3 nucleotides read TGTGCCAGCAGTTCAGGACGCTACGAGCAGTACTTC. Residues: CASSSGRYEQYF. The chain uses TRBV12-3 or TRBV12-4 and TRBJ2-7; D not resolved. The CDR3 has 12 amino acids. V lost 4 bases to trimming and J lost 3 bases, with 7 bases between them.

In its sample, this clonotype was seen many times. The CDR3 reads CSARKFDNEQFF. The CDR3, as DNA: TGCAGTGCGAGGAAATTTGACAATGAGCAGTTCTTC. This chain connects TRBV20-1 to TRBJ2-1; D is undetermined. The V gene lost 6 bases and the J gene lost 5 bases, with 11 bases spanning the gap. This CDR3 is built from 12 residues. Germline CDR1 is DFQATT and CDR2 is SNEGSKA (reference sequence).

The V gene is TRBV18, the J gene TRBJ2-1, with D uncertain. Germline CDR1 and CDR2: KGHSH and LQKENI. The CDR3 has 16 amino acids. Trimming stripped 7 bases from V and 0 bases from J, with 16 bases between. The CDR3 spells CASFLQVGFSYNEQFF. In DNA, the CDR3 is TGTGCCAGCTTTCTACAAGTGGGGTTCTCCTACAATGAGCAGTTCTTC.

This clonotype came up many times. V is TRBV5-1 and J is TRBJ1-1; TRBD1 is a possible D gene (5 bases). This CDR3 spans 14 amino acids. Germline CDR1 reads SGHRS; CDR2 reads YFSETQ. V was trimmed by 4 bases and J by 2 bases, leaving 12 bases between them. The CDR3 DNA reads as TGCGCCAGCAGCCTCGGGACGACCAACACTGAAGCTTTCTTT. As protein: CASSLGTTNTEAFF. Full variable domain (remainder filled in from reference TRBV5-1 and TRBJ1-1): KAGVTQTPRYLIKTRGQQVTLSCSPISGHRSVSWYQQTPGQGLQFLFEYFSETQRNKGNFPGRFSGRQFSNSRSEMNVSTLELGDSALYLCASSLGTTNTEAFFGQGTRLTVV.

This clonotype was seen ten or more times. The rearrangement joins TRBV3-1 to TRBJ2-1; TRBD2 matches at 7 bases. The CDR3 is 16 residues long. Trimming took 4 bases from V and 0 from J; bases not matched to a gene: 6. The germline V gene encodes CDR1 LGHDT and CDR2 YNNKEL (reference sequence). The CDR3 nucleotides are TGTGCCAGCAGCCTTAGGGGAGGGGTCTCCTACAATGAGCAGTTCTTC. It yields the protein CASSLRGGVSYNEQFF.

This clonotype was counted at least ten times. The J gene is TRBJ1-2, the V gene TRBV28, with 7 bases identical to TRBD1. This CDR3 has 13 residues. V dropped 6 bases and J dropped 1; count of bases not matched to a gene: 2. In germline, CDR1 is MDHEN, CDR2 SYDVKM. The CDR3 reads CASSRDSNYGYTF. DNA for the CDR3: TGTGCCAGCAGCCGGGACAGTAACTATGGCTACACCTTC.

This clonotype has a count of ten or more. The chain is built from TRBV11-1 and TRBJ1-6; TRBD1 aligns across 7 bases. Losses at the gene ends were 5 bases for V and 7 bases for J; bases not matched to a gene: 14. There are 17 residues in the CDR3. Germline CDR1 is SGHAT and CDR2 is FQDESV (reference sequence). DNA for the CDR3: TGTGCCAGCAGCAAAGCCCGGGTGGGACAGTGGAATTCACCCCTCCACTTT. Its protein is CASSKARVGQWNSPLHF.

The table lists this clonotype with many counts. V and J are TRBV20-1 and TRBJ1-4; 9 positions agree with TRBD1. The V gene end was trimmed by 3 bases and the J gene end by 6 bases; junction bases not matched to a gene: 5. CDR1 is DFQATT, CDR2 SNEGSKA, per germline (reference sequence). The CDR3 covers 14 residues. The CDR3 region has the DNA TGCAGTGCTAGGTTAGGGACAGGGCATGAAAAACTGTTTTTT. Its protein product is CSARLGTGHEKLFF.